The 29 T cell receptor beta chains in this list originate from one sample, sequenced in a study of metastatic and nonmetastatic thyroid tumors. Patients underwent thyroid surgery, and none had received any treatment before it. TCRdb reassembled clones from the PCR reads with MiXCR. The sample has about 39,000 clones, roughly 18% seen once. Sequenced: blood. Receptors originate from a female donor with papillary thyroid cancer or a benign thyroid nodule (not recorded which). Some clones in this sample may be carry-over from other donors' samples.

This clone was detected ten times or more. The chain links TRBV7-9 to TRBJ2-3; D is unclear. The germline V and J ends were trimmed by 4 bases and 6 bases, with 11 bases remaining between them. The germline V gene has CDR1 SEHNR and CDR2 FQNEAQ (reference sequence). The CDR3 runs to 13 residues. The CDR3 DNA reads TGTGCCAGCAGCTCCCAGCTCGCGGATACGCAGTATTTT. Its translation: CASSSQLADTQYF.

This clone was detected ten times or more. The chain carries TRBV20-1 and TRBJ2-1; TRBD2 matches 12 bases. In germline, CDR1 is DFQATT, CDR2 SNEGSKA (reference sequence). After removal of 5 bases from V and 10 bases from J, the junction contained 12 bases not matched to a gene. The CDR3 consists of 15 residues. The CDR3 reads CSAPPTSGSSSEQFF. CDR3 in DNA: TGCAGTGCTCCACCGACTAGCGGGAGTAGCAGCGAGCAGTTCTTC.

This clone occurred many times. V gene TRBV7-2 combines with J gene TRBJ2-3; D not certain. V lost 5 bases, J lost 5 bases, and 8 bases lay in between. CDR1 is SGHTA and CDR2 is FQGNSA in the germline V gene. This CDR3 is 12 amino acids long. The CDR3 spells CASSLRVDTQYF. The CDR3 nucleotides read TGTGCCAGCAGCCTCCGTGTAGATACGCAGTATTTT.

This clone was observed at least ten times. The rearrangement uses TRBV4-1 and TRBJ1-3, with 7 bases fitting TRBD1. J lost 5 bases, V lost 1 base, and 5 bases had no gene match. The CDR3 contains 15 residues. The germline gives CDR1 MGHRA, CDR2 YSYEKL. As DNA, the CDR3 is TGCGCCAGCAGCCAAGGTCCGGGACAGCGAAACACCATATATTTT. This encodes CASSQGPGQRNTIYF.

This clone was counted ten times or more. The rearrangement links TRBV5-1 to TRBJ1-1, with 7 bases identical to TRBD1. Looked up from germline, CDR1 is SGHRS and CDR2 is YFSETQ. The CDR3 loop spans 16 amino acids. J was trimmed by 0 bases and V by 4 bases; bases with no gene match: 9. CDR3 residues: CASSATPDRLNTEAFF. The DNA for the CDR3 is TGCGCCAGCAGCGCAACTCCGGACAGGTTGAACACTGAAGCTTTCTTT.

This chain connects TRBV11-2 to TRBJ1-2; 11 positions agree with TRBD1. The CDR3 covers 16 residues. The germline gives CDR1 SGHAT, CDR2 FQNNGV. J gave up 7 bases and V 5 bases, and 12 bases lay outside the gene matches. The CDR3 spells CASSNPGQGDLCGYTF. The DNA for the CDR3 is TGTGCCAGCAGCAACCCGGGACAGGGGGATTTATGTGGCTACACCTTC.

The rearrangement links TRBV20-1 to TRBJ2-1, with D tentatively TRBD1 or TRBD2 (5 bases each). The CDR3 is 13 residues long. The germline gives CDR1 DFQATT, CDR2 SNEGSKA (reference sequence). V shed 4 bases and J shed 7 bases, with 14 bases lying between them. The CDR3 nucleotides read TGCAGTGCTACCCTTGGGGGTTGGAATGAGCAGTTCTTC. This translates into CSATLGGWNEQFF.

This clone has a handful of counts. The chain employs TRBV28 and TRBJ2-7, with TRBD1 identical over 8 bases. V dropped 9 bases and J dropped 6; count of bases not matched to a gene: 7. This CDR3 has 12 amino acids. CDR1 is MDHEN and CDR2 is SYDVKM in the germline V gene. CDR3 in amino acids: CASTTGDGEQYF. CDR3 bases: TGTGCCAGTACGACAGGGGATGGCGAGCAGTACTTC.

Details on this clone: This could be a read error, since a much larger clone is one nucleotide away. At the DNA level, this CDR3 is encoded by other sequences in the same sample as well. The genes are TRBV29-1 and TRBJ1-1, with TRBD1 identical over 7 bases. Trimming took 5 bases from V and 10 from J; bases not matched to a gene: 10. This CDR3 has 12 amino acids. The germline V gene encodes CDR1 SQVTM and CDR2 ANQGSEA. The chain's CDR3 is CSVSDRRGGAFF. Written as DNA, the CDR3 is TGCAGCGTTTCGGACAGGCGGGGAGGAGCTTTCTTT.

This clone was seen only a few times. CDR3 DNA sequence: TGTGCCAGCAGTGAATCCTCCCAGGGGGCTGAAGCTTTCTTT. It translates to CASSESSQGAEAFF. J is TRBJ1-1 and V is TRBV6-1, with 7 nucleotides matching TRBD1. With 2 bases clipped from V and 6 bases from J, the junction kept 6 bases outside the gene matches. This CDR3 has 14 amino acids. In germline, CDR1 is MNHNS, CDR2 SASEGT.

In regard to this clone: A clone one base away is much larger, so this may be a read error. The CDR3 region is CASSTGQGAGEQYF. DNA of the CDR3: TGTGCCAGCAGTACTGGACAGGGGGCGGGTGAGCAGTACTTC. This rearrangement joins TRBV9 to TRBJ2-7; 11 bases are a match to TRBD1. The V gene's germline CDR1 is SGDLS and CDR2 YYNGEE. V lost 5 bases, J lost 7 bases, and 8 bases stayed unmatched. This CDR3 has 14 residues.

This clone was observed a few times. The chain has TRBV19 and TRBJ1-1; weak D call: TRBD1 (5 bases). Germline V CDR1 and CDR2: LNHDA, SQIVND (reference sequence). The CDR3 is 13 amino acids. The V and J ends lost 11 bases and 0 bases respectively, with 13 bases between them. In nucleotides, the CDR3 is TGTGCCGCCAGGGTACAGTTGAACACTGAAGCTTTCTTT. Translation: CAARVQLNTEAFF.

V usage is TRBV30 and J usage is TRBJ1-2; possibly TRBD1 for D (5 bases). V lost 0 bases, J lost 7 bases, and 9 bases lay in between. In germline, CDR1 is GTSNPN, CDR2 SVGIG (reference sequence). The CDR3 contains 12 residues. CDR3 sequence (DNA): TGTGCCTGGAGTGTACGACAGACTGGCTACACCTTC. Its translation is CAWSVRQTGYTF.

This clone occurred many times. The gene calls are TRBV14 and TRBJ2-2; 9 bases fit TRBD1. CDR1 is SGHDN and CDR2 is FVKESK in the germline V gene. With V trimmed by 3 bases and J by 9 bases, 2 bases remained unmatched. This CDR3 has 13 amino acids. CDR3 residues: CASSQDRGRELFF. The CDR3 bases are TGTGCCAGCAGCCAGGACAGGGGCCGGGAGCTGTTTTTT.

This clone was seen many times. The gene calls are TRBV9 and TRBJ1-2; the D is unclear. The germline CDR1 and CDR2 sequences are SGDLS and YYNGEE. CDR3 length: 15 residues. Trimming removed 0 bases at V and 8 bases at J, with 17 bases between. CDR3 DNA: TGTGCCAGCAGCGTAGAACCGACGGCCTCAAGAGGCTACACCTTC. Its protein product is CASSVEPTASRGYTF.

This clone has only a few counts. The chain uses TRBV6-2 or TRBV6-3 and TRBJ2-7; 8 bases line up with TRBD2. The V gene's germline CDR1 is MNHEY and CDR2 SVGEGT. J was trimmed by 7 bases and V by 5 bases; bases with no gene match: 16. The CDR3 length is 16 residues. CDR3: CASSRSASGWMGEQYF. In nucleotides, the CDR3 is TGTGCCAGCAGTAGGAGTGCTAGCGGGTGGATGGGAGAGCAGTACTTC.

This clone showed up many times. The CDR3 spells CASSTGDTEAQETQYF. Here the CDR3 DNA reads TGTGCCAGCAGCACCGGGGACACCGAGGCTCAGGAGACCCAGTACTTC. The chain couples TRBV6-4 to TRBJ2-5; the D gene is possibly TRBD1 (6 bases). CDR3 length: 16 residues. Trimming removed 6 bases from V and 5 bases from J, with 22 bases in between. CDR1 is MRHNA, CDR2 SNTAGT, per germline.

Many counts were recorded for this clone. The chain joins TRBV15 to TRBJ1-6; D gene uncertain. The CDR3 contains 12 residues. Trimming removed 1 base at V and 9 bases at J, with 4 bases between. Germline V gives CDR1 LNHNV, CDR2 YYDKDF (reference sequence). DNA of the CDR3: TGTGCCACCAGCAGAGGGGTTTCACCCCTCCACTTT. Protein: CATSRGVSPLHF.

This sequence joins TRBV20-1 and TRBJ2-3, with 10 nucleotides matching TRBD2. The CDR3 spans 13 residues. Germline CDR1 reads DFQATT; CDR2 reads SNEGSKA (reference sequence). The V gene end was trimmed by 4 bases and the J gene end by 4 bases; junction bases not matched to a gene: 2. The CDR3 sequence: CSAIGLAADTQYF. In DNA form, the CDR3 reads TGCAGTGCTATCGGACTAGCGGCAGATACGCAGTATTTT.

This clone has ten or more counts. J is TRBJ2-3 and V is TRBV11-3, with 10 bases aligning to TRBD2. Per the germline V gene, CDR1 is SGHNT and CDR2 is YENEEA. V shed 0 bases, J shed 4 bases, and the junction held 10 bases outside the gene matches. The CDR3 is 18 residues long. The CDR3 is CASSLEGLAGEVPDTQYF. As DNA, the CDR3 is TGTGCCAGCAGCTTAGAGGGCCTAGCGGGAGAGGTCCCAGATACGCAGTATTTT.

This clone was counted ten times or more. Other DNA sequences in the sample encode the same CDR3. The chain employs TRBV7-8 and TRBJ2-1, with a possible D match to TRBD1 (5 bases). The germline V gene encodes CDR1 SGHVS and CDR2 FQNEAQ. V was cut by 4 bases and J by 5 bases, with 15 bases left in between. The CDR3 spans 15 residues. CDR3 protein: CASSSVAGSHNEQFF. The CDR3 nucleotides are TGTGCCAGCAGCTCCGTAGCAGGGTCCCACAATGAGCAGTTCTTC.

This clone was recorded many times. V usage is TRBV3-1 and J usage is TRBJ2-2; D unclear. The CDR3 is 12 residues long. Trimming removed 3 bases from V and 7 bases from J, with 6 bases in between. Germline CDR1 and CDR2: LGHDT and YNNKEL (reference sequence). DNA for the CDR3: TGTGCCAGCAGCCACCCAATCGGGGAGCTGTTTTTT. As protein: CASSHPIGELFF.

This clone was observed many times. V usage is TRBV5-1 and J usage is TRBJ2-2; possible D gene TRBD1, 6 bases. The CDR3 is 15 residues long. From germline, CDR1 is SGHRS and CDR2 YFSETQ. Trimming took off 5 bases at V and 3 bases at J, with 14 bases between the two ends. CDR3 sequence reads: CASRSTGKDTGELFF. Here the CDR3 DNA reads TGCGCCAGCAGATCAACAGGGAAGGACACCGGGGAGCTGTTTTTT.

This clone came up a few times. A much larger clone differs from this one at a single base, so this may be a read error. The CDR3 region has the DNA TGTGCCTGGCTCAGTGGGCTAGCGGGGATACGGTGTGAGCAGTTCTTC. Protein product: CAWLSGLAGIRCEQFF. V usage is TRBV30 and J usage is TRBJ2-1; 9 bases match TRBD2. Germline-derived CDR1 and CDR2 are GTSNPN and SVGIG (reference sequence). The V and J ends lost 5 bases and 9 bases, in that order; junction bases with no gene match: 17. The CDR3 extends over 16 amino acids.

The sample holds many counts of this clone. This chain links TRBV20-1 with TRBJ1-2; D might be TRBD1 (5 bases). The V gene's germline CDR1 is DFQATT and CDR2 SNEGSKA (reference sequence). This CDR3 is 14 amino acids long. V was trimmed by 5 bases and J by 4 bases, leaving 17 bases between them. The CDR3 spells CSASLREASYGYTF. The CDR3 nucleotides read TGCAGTGCTTCACTCAGGGAGGCGAGCTATGGCTACACCTTC.

As concerns this clone: The conserved closing phenylalanine or tryptophan is absent in this CDR3, likely reflecting a read error. The chain combines TRBV28 with TRBJ2-7; no definite D call. V lost 5 bases, J lost 3 bases, and 17 bases lay in between. The length of the CDR3 is 15 residues. Germline V gene lookup returns CDR1 MDHEN and CDR2 SYDVKM. The CDR3 spells CASSPSGTGYYEQYS. As DNA, the CDR3 is TGTGCCAGCAGTCCCTCCGGTACGGGTTACTACGAGCAGTACTCC.

This clone was counted at least ten times. The V call is TRBV3-1, the J call TRBJ2-1; 10 positions match TRBD2. The CDR3 has 15 amino acids. The germline CDR1 and CDR2 sequences are LGHDT and YNNKEL (reference sequence). The ends lost 2 bases at V and 9 bases at J; junction bases unmatched: 7. CDR3 protein: CASSQKAGGDGEQFF. CDR3 DNA sequence: TGTGCCAGCAGCCAAAAAGCGGGAGGGGATGGTGAGCAGTTCTTC.

This clone occurred many times. The genes are TRBV27 and TRBJ2-4; possible D gene TRBD2, 5 bases. Germline V CDR1 and CDR2: MNHEY, SMNVEV (reference sequence). CDR3 size: 19 residues. Deletions cut 5 bases from V and 0 bases from J, with 23 bases between. CDR3 loop: CASSPRGSVLNSAKNIQYF. The DNA for the CDR3 is TGTGCCAGCAGTCCCCGGGGTAGCGTCCTTAACTCAGCCAAAAACATTCAGTACTTC.

This rearrangement joins TRBV3-1 to TRBJ2-3; TRBD1 aligns across 7 bases. V shed 1 base and J 2 bases; nucleotides not matched to a gene: 3. Germline V gives CDR1 LGHDT, CDR2 YNNKEL (reference sequence). The CDR3 runs to 15 residues. CDR3 nucleotide sequence: TGTGCCAGCAGCCAAGGACAGGGCGACACAGATACGCAGTATTTT. Protein sequence: CASSQGQGDTDTQYF.